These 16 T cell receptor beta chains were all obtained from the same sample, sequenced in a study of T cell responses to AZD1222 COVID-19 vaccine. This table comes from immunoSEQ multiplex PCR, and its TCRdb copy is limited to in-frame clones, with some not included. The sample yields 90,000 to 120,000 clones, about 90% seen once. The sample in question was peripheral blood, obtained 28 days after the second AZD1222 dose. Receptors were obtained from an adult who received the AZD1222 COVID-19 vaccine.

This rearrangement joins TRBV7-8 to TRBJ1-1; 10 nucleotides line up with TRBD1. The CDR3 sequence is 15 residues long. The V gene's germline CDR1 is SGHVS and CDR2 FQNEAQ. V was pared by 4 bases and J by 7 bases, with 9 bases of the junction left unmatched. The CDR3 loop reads CASSSGDRGMGEAFF. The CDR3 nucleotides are TGTGCCAGCAGCTCAGGGGACAGGGGAATGGGTGAAGCTTTCTTT.

For the CDR3, the DNA is TGCGCCAGCAGCCGGACGGGACCGGGGACTGAAGCTTTCTTT. It specifies CASSRTGPGTEAFF. The rearrangement links TRBV4-1 to TRBJ1-1; possibly TRBD1 for D (5 bases). Germline V gene lookup returns CDR1 MGHRA and CDR2 YSYEKL. Trimming shortened V by 4 bases and J by 5 bases, and 14 bases separated the two germline ends. The CDR3 is 14 amino acids.

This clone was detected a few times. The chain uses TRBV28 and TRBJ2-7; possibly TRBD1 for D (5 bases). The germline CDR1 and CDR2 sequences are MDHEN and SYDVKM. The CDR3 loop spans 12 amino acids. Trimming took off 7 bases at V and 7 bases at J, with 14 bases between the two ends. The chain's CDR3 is CASKGRAREQYF. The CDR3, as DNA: TGTGCCAGCAAGGGCAGGGCGAGGGAGCAGTACTTC.

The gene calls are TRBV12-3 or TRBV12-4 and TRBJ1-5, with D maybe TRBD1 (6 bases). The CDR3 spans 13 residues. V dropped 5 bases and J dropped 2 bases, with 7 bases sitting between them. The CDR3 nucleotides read TGTGCCAGCAGTAACAGGGGCAATCAGCCCCAGCATTTT. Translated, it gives CASSNRGNQPQHF.

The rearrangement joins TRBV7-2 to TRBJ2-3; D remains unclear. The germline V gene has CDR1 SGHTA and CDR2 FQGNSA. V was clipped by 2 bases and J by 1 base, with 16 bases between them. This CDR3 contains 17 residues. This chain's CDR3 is CASSLSIGYGGTDTQYF. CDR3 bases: TGTGCCAGCAGCTTAAGCATTGGCTATGGGGGCACAGATACGCAGTATTTT.

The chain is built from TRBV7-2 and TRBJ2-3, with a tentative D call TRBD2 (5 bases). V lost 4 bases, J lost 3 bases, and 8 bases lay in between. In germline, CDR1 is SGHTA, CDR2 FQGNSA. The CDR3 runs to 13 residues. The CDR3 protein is CASSSRDTDTQYF. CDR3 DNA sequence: TGTGCCAGCAGCTCCCGGGATACAGATACGCAGTATTTT.

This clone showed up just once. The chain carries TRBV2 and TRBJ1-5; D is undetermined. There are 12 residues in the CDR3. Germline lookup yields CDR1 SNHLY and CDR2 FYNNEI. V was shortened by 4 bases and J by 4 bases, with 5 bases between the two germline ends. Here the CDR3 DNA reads TGTGCCAGCAGTGCCCCAAATCAGCCCCAGCATTTT. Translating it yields CASSAPNQPQHF.

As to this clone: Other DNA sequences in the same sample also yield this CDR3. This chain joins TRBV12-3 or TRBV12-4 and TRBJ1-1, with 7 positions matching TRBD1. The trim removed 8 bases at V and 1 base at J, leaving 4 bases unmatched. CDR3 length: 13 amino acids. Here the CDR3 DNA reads TGTGCCAGCTCGCGACAGGGGAACACTGAAGCTTTCTTT. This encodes CASSRQGNTEAFF.

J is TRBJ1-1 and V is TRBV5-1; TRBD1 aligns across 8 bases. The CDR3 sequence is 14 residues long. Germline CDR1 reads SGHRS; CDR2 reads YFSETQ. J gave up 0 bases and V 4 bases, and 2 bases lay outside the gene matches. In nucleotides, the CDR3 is TGCGCCAGCAGCCAGGGGGCTTTGAACACTGAAGCTTTCTTT. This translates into CASSQGALNTEAFF.

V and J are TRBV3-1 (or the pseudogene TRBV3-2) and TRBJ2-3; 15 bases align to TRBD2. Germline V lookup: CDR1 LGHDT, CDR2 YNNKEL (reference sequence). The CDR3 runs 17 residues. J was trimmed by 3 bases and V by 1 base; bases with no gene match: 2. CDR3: CASSQGGTSGGTDTQYF. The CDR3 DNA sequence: TGTGCCAGCAGCCAAGGTGGGACTAGCGGGGGGACAGATACGCAGTATTTT.

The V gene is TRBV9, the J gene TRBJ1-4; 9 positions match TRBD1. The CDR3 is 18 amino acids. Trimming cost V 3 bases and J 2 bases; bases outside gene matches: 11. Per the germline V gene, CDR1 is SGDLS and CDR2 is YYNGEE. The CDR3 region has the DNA TGTGCCAGCAGCGCTTCCACAGGGGGCGTTGATACTAATGAAAAACTGTTTTTT. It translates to CASSASTGGVDTNEKLFF.

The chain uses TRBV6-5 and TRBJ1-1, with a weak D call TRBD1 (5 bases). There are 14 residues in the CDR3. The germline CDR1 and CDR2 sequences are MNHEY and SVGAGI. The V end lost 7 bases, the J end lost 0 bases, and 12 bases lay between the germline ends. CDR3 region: CASMAGKMNTEAFF. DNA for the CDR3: TGTGCCAGCATGGCAGGGAAGATGAACACTGAAGCTTTCTTT.

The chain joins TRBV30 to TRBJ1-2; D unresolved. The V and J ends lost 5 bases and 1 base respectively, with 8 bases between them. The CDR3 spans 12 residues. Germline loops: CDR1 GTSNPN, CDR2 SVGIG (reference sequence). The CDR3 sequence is CAWLGINYGYTF. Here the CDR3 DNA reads TGTGCCTGGTTGGGGATTAACTATGGCTACACCTTC.

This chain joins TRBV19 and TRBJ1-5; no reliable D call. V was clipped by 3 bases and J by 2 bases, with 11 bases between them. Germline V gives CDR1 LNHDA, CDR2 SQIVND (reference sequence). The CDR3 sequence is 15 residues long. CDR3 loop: CASSMREGGNQPQHF. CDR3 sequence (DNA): TGTGCCAGTAGTATGAGGGAGGGTGGCAATCAGCCCCAGCATTTT.

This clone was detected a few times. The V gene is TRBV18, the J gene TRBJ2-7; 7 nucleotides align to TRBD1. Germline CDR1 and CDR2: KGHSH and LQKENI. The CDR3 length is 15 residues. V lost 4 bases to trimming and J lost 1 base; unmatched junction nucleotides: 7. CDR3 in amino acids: CASSRRDRLSYEQYF. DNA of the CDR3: TGTGCCAGCTCACGCCGGGACAGACTTTCCTACGAGCAGTACTTC.

In DNA, the CDR3 is TGTGCCAGCCGCTCGGACAGGGGTTCCTACGAGCAGTACTTC. Amino acids: CASRSDRGSYEQYF. The chain has TRBV27 and TRBJ2-7, with TRBD1 matching over 9 bases. In germline, CDR1 is MNHEY, CDR2 SMNVEV (reference sequence). CDR3 size: 14 residues. V was clipped by 8 bases and J by 1 base; unmatched bases: 6.